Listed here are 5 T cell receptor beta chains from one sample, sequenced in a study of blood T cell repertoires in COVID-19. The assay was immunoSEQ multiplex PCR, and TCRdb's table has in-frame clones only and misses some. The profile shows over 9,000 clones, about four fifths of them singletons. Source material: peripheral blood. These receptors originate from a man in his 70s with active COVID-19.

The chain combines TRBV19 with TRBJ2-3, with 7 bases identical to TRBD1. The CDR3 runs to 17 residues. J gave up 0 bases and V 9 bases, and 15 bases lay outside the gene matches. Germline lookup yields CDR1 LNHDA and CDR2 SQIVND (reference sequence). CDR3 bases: TGTGCCAGACCAAGTATGGGTCGACAGGGAAGCACAGATACGCAGTATTTT. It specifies CARPSMGRQGSTDTQYF.

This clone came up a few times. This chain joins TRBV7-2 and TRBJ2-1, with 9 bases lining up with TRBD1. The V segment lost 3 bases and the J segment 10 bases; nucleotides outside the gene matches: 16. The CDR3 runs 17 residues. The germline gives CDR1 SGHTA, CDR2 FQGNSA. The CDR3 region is CASSFQTGTGIPREQFF. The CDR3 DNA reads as TGTGCCAGCAGCTTCCAAACCGGGACAGGGATTCCACGGGAGCAGTTCTTC. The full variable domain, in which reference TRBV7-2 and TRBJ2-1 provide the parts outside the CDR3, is GAGVSQSPSNKVTEKGKDVELRCDPISGHTALYWYRQSLGQGLEFLIYFQGNSAPDKSGLPSDRFSAERTGGSVSTLTIQRTQQEDSAVYLCASSFQTGTGIPREQFFGPGTRLTVL.

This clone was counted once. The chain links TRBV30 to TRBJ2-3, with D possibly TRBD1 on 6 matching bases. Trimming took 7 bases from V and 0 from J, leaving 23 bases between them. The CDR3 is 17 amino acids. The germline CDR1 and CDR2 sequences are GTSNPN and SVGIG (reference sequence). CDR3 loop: CALYTRTDLTSTDTQYF. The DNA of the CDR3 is TGTGCCTTATATACAAGGACAGACCTAACTAGCACAGATACGCAGTATTTT.

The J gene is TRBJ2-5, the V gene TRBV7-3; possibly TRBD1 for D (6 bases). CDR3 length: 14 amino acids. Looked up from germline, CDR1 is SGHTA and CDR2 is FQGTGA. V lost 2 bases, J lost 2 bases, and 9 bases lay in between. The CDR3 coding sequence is TGTGCCAGCAGCTTATCAGGGGTGCAAGAGACCCAGTACTTC. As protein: CASSLSGVQETQYF.

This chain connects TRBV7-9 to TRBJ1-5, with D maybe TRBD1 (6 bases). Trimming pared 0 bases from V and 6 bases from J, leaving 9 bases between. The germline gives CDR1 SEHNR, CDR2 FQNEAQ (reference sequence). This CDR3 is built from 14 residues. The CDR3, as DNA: TGTGCCAGCAGCTTAGCATCAGGGGTTCAGCCCCAGCATTTT. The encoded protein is CASSLASGVQPQHF.